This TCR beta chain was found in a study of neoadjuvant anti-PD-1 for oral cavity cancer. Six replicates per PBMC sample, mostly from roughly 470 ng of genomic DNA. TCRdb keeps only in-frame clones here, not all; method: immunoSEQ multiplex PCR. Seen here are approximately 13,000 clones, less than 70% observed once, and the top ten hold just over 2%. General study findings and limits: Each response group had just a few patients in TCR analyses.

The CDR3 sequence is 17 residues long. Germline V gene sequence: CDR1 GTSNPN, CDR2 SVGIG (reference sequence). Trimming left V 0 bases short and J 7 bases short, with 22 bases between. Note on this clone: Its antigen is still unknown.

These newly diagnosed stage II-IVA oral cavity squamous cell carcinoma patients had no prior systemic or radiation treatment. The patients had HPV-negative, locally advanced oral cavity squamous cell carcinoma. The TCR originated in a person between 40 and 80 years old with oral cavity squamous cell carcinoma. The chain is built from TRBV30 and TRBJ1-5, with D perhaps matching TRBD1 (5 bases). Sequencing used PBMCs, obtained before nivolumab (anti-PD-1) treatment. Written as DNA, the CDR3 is TGTGCCTGGAGTGTAAGGGGCCAAAGGTTAACCCAGCAGCCCCAGCATTTT. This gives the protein CAWSVRGQRLTQQPQHF.